This T cell receptor beta chain was profiled in a study of molecular identifiers for immune sequencing clone quantification. V lost 5 bases and J lost 0, with 11 bases in between. The germline gives CDR1 MNHEY, CDR2 SVGEGT. The CDR3 runs 15 residues. The sample holds many counts of this clonotype. MiXCR, run by TCRdb on the PCR reads, gives a single entry per CDR3 protein. The repertoire holds about 500,000 distinct CDR3 sequences, with roughly 24% as singletons. The receptor was derived from a human donor in good health. Some libraries in this study had Jurkat cell RNA spiked in. Sequencing input: naive CD8+ T cells from blood, with Jurkat cell RNA spiked in. Described subset: FACS-sorted CD8+CD4-CCR7+CD45RA+ naive T cells. The chain couples TRBV6-2 or TRBV6-3 to TRBJ2-4, with no clear D. The CDR3 loop reads CASSENRAAKNIQYF. The CDR3 DNA reads as TGTGCCAGCAGTGAAAACAGAGCAGCCAAAAACATTCAGTACTTC.